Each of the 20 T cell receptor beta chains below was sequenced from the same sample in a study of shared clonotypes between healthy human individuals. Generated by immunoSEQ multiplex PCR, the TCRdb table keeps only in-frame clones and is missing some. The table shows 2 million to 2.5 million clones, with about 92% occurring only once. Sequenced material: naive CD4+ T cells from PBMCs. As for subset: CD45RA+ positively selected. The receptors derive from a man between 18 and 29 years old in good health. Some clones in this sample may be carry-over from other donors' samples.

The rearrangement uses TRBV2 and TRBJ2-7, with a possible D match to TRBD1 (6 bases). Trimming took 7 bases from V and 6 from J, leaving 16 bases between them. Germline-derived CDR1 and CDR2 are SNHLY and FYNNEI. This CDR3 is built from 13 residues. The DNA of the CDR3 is TGTGCCAGCAACAGGGCAGGGATGGGCGAGCAGTACTTC. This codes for CASNRAGMGEQYF.

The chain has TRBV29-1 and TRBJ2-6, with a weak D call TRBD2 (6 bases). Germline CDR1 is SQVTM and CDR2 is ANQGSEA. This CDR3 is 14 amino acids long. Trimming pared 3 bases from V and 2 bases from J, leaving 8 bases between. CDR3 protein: CSVEGGTGANVLTF. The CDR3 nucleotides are TGCAGCGTTGAGGGGGGAACTGGGGCCAACGTCCTGACTTTC.

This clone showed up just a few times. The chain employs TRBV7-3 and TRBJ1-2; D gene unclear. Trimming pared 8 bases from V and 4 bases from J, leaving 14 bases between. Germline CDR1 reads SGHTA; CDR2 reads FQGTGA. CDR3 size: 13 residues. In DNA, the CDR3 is TGTGCCAGCGGCTCCGGGCTAGTCTATGGCTACACCTTC. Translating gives CASGSGLVYGYTF.

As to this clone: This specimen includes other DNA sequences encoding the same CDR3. The CDR3 sequence: CASSRTGNYGYTF. CDR3 nucleotides: TGTGCCAGTAGTAGAACAGGGAACTATGGCTACACCTTC. V is TRBV19 and J is TRBJ1-2, with a possible D match to TRBD1 (6 bases). The CDR3 has 13 residues. Germline-derived CDR1 and CDR2 are LNHDA and SQIVND (reference sequence). V was shortened by 4 bases and J by 2 bases, with 8 bases between the two germline ends.

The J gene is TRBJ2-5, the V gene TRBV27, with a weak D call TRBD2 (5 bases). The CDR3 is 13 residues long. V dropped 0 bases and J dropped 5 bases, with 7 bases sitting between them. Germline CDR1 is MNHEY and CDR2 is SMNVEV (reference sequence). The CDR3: CASSLSWRETQYF. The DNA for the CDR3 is TGTGCCAGCAGTTTATCCTGGAGGGAGACCCAGTACTTC.

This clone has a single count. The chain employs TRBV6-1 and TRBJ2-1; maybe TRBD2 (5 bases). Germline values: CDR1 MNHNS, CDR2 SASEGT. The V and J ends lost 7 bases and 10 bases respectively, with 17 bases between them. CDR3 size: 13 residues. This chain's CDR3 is CASTSGSAQEQFF. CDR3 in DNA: TGTGCCAGCACTTCTGGGAGCGCCCAGGAGCAGTTCTTC.

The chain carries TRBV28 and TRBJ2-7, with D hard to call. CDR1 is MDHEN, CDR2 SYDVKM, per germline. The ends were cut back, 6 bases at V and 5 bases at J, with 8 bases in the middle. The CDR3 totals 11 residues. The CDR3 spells CASSGFNEQYF. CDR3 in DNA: TGTGCCAGCAGCGGATTCAACGAGCAGTACTTC. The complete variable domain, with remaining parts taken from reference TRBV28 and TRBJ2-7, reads DVKVTQSSRYLVKRTGEKVFLECVQDMDHENMFWYRQDPGLGLRLIYFSYDVKMKEKGDIPEGYSVSREKKERFSLILESASTNQTSMYLCASSGFNEQYFGPGTRLTVT.

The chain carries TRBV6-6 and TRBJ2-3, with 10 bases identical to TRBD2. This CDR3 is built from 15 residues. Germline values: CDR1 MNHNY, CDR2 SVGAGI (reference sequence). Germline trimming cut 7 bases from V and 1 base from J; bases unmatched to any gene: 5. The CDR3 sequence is CASTSSGRGTDTQYF. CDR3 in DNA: TGTGCCAGCACTTCTAGCGGGAGAGGCACAGATACGCAGTATTTT.

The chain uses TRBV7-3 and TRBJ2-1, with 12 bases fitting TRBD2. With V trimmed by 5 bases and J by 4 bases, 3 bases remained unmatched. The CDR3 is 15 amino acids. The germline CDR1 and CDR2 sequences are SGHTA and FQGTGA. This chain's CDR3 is CASSQTSGRYNEQFF. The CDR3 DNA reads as TGTGCCAGCAGCCAGACTAGCGGGAGATACAATGAGCAGTTCTTC. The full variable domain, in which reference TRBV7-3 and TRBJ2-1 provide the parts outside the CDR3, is GAGVSQTPSNKVTEKGKYVELRCDPISGHTALYWYRQSLGQGPEFLIYFQGTGAADDSGLPNDRFFAVRPEGSVSTLKIQRTERGDSAVYLCASSQTSGRYNEQFFGPGTRLTVL.

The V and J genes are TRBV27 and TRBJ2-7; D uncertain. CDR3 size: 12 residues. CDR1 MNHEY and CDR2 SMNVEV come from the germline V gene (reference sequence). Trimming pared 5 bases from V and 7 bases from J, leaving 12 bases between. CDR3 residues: CASSPLQKEQYF. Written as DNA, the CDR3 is TGTGCCAGCAGTCCCCTTCAGAAAGAGCAGTACTTC.

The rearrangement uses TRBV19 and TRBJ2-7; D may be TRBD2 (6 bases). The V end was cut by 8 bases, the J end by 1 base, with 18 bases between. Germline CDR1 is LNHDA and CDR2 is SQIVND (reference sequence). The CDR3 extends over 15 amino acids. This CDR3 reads CASSSWDSGSYEQYF. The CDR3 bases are TGTGCCAGTTCCTCGTGGGACTCAGGATCCTACGAGCAGTACTTC.

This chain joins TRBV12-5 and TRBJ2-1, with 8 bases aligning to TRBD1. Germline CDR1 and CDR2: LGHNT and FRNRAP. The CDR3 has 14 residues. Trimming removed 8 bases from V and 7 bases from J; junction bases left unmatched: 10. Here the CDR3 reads CASTLGTGGNEQFF. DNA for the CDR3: TGTGCTAGTACGTTGGGAACAGGGGGGAATGAGCAGTTCTTC.

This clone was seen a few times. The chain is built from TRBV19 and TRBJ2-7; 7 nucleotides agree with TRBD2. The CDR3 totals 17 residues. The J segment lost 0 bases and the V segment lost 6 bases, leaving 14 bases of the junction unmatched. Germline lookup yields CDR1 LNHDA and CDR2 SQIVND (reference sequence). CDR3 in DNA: TGTGCCAGTAGCCTTAGCGGGCGGACAAGGAGCTCCTACGAGCAGTACTTC. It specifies CASSLSGRTRSSYEQYF.

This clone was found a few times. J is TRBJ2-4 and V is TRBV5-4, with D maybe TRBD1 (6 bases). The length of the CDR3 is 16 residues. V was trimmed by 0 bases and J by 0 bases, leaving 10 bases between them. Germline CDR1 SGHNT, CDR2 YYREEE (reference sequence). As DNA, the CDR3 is TGTGCCAGCAGCTTGGGACAGGACCGAGCCAAAAACATTCAGTACTTC. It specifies CASSLGQDRAKNIQYF.

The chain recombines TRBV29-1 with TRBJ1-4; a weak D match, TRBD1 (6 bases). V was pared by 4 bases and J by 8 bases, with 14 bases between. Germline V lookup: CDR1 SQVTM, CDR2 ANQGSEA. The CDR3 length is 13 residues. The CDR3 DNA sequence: TGCAGCGTTGTGCGGGGGGCCGGGGAAAAACTGTTTTTT. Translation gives CSVVRGAGEKLFF.

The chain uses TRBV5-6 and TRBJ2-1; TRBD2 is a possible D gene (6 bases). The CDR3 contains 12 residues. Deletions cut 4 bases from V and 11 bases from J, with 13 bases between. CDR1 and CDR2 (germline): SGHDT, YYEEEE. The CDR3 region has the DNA TGTGCCAGCAGCCCGGGGAGGCAAAAGCAGTTCTTC. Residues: CASSPGRQKQFF. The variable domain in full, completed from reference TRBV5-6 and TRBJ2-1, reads DAGVTQSPTHLIKTRGQQVTLRCSPKSGHDTVSWYQQALGQGPQFIFQYYEEEERQRGNFPDRFSGHQFPNYSSELNVNALLLGDSALYLCASSPGRQKQFFGPGTRLTVL.

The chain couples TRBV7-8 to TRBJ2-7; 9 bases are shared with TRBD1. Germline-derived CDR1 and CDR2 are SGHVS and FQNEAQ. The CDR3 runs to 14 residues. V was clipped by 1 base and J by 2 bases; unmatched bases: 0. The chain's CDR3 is CASSLGQGAYEQYF. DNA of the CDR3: TGTGCCAGCAGCTTAGGACAGGGGGCCTACGAGCAGTACTTC.

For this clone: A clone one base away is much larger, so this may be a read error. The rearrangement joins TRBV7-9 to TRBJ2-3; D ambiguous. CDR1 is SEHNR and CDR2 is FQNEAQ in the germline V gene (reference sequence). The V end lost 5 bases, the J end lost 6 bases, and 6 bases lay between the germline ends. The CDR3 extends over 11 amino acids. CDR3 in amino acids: CASSVGDTQYF. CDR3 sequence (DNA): TGTGCCAGCAGCGTGGGGGATACGCAGTATTTT.

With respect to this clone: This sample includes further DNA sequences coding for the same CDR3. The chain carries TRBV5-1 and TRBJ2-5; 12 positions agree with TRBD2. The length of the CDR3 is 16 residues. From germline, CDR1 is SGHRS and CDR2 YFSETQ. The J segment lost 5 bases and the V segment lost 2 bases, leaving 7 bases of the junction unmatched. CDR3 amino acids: CASSFLAGGNQETQYF. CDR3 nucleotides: TGCGCCAGCAGCTTTCTAGCGGGAGGGAATCAGGAGACCCAGTACTTC.

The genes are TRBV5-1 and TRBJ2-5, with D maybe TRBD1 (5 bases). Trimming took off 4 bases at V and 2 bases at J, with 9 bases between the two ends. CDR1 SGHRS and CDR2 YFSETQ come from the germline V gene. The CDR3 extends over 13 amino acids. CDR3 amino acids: CASSRQKQETQYF. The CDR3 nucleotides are TGCGCCAGCAGCCGACAGAAACAAGAGACCCAGTACTTC.